Listed below are T cell receptor beta chains from one sample, sequenced in a study of blood T cell repertoires in COVID-19. Data came from immunoSEQ multiplex PCR; TCRdb stores just in-frame clones and leaves some out. This table holds over 200,000 clones, 92% found once. Sequenced sample: peripheral blood. Source of these receptors: a man between 60 and 75 years old with COVID-19, enrolled during active disease. CDR3s include the opening cysteine and the closing phenylalanine or tryptophan. A D gene is named only where the DNA matches it firmly. Clone size appears in some rows only: once, few, many, or a class for an expanded clone.

d_call clone_size cdr3_length j_call v_call cdr3_nt cdr3_aa
- - 16 TRBJ2-7 TRBV2 TGTGCCAGCAGTATCTCAATTAGCGGCCGTCTGAACGAGCAGTACTTC CASSISISGRLNEQYF
TRBD2 - 18 TRBJ2-1 TRBV7-6 TGTGCCAGCAGTCTCCTACCCCCAGCGGGGGGGCCAGAAAATGAGCAGTTCTTC CASSLLPPAGGPENEQFF
TRBD1 - 15 TRBJ2-7 TRBV28 TGTGCCAGCAGTTTATTGGGACAGGGAGGGGACGAGCAGTACTTC CASSLLGQGGDEQYF
- - 12 TRBJ2-1 TRBV30 TGTGCCTGGAGTCTAATGCCAGGAGAGCAGTTCTTC CAWSLMPGEQFF
TRBD1 - 16 TRBJ1-6 TRBV5-1 TGCGCCAGCAGCCCCGGGACAGGGGGTTATAATTCACCCCTCCACTTT CASSPGTGGYNSPLHF
- - 16 TRBJ2-3 TRBV6-5 TGTGCCAGCAGTTACTCTAGGGCGGGACTCACAGATACGCAGTATTTT CASSYSRAGLTDTQYF
- - 17 TRBJ1-5 TRBV4-1 TGCGCCAGCAGCGACGTGGGGGACATTGGAGGCAATCAGCCCCAGCATTTT CASSDVGDIGGNQPQHF
TRBD2 - 13 TRBJ2-6 TRBV28 TGTGCTGGGAGGGGTACAGGGGCCAACGTCCTGACTTTC CAGRGTGANVLTF
TRBD1 - 15 TRBJ1-6 TRBV30 TGTGCCTGGAGGGGACAGGGAGGCTATAATTCACCCCTCCACTTT CAWRGQGGYNSPLHF
- - 16 TRBJ2-1 TRBV4-2 TGTGCCAGCAGCCAAGATGTAGGGGCCGTTCCACGGGAGCAGTTCTTC CASSQDVGAVPREQFF
- - 13 TRBJ2-7 TRBV5-1 TGCGCCAGCAGTTCCATTTTGACAGACGAGCAGTACTTC CASSSILTDEQYF
- - 13 TRBJ1-2 TRBV19 TGTGCCAGTAGCCTGGGCATTAACTATGGCTACACCTTC CASSLGINYGYTF
- once 12 TRBJ1-4 TRBV3-1/TRBV3-2 TGTGCCAGCAGCCAAGGTGGCGGCATACTGTTTTTT CASSQGGGILFF
TRBD2 - 16 TRBJ2-5 TRBV11-2 TGTGCCAGCAGCTCAAGACTAGCGGGGCTAGGGGAGACCCAGTACTTC CASSSRLAGLGETQYF
TRBD1 - 15 TRBJ1-2 TRBV5-1 TGCGCCAGCAGCCAGACAGGGGGCGTGATATCCGGCTACACCTTC CASSQTGGVISGYTF
TRBD1 - 12 TRBJ2-7 TRBV10-3 TGTGCCATAGGGACAGAGAGCTACGAGCAGTACTTC CAIGTESYEQYF
TRBD2 - 15 TRBJ2-7 TRBV19 TGTGCCAGTAGCCTAGGACTAGCGGAGCTTTACGAGCAGTACTTC CASSLGLAELYEQYF
- - 19 TRBJ2-1 TRBV19 TGTGCCAGTAGTATATTTCCTCCTTCACTAGCCGACCCGAACAATGAGCAGTTCTTC CASSIFPPSLADPNNEQFF
TRBD1 once 18 TRBJ1-5 TRBV19 TGTGCCAGTAGTATCACGGGACAGGGGGTTTATAGCAATCAGCCCCAGCATTTT CASSITGQGVYSNQPQHF
- - 16 TRBJ2-5 TRBV3-1/TRBV3-2 TGTGCCAGCAGCCTCAGGGGCGGCGTCAACGAGTGGACCCAGTACTTC CASSLRGGVNEWTQYF
TRBD1 - 18 TRBJ1-4 TRBV18 TGTGCCAGCTCACCAGGGACAGGTTCGGCTGCAACTAATGAAAAACTGTTTTTT CASSPGTGSAATNEKLFF
TRBD2 - 15 TRBJ2-2 TRBV11-1 TGTGCCAGCAGCTTAATCGGGCGGGGGGCCGGGGAGCTGTTTTTT CASSLIGRGAGELFF
- - 15 TRBJ1-5 TRBV4-1 TGCGCCAGCAGCCGGACCGGGCCCGGGGATCAGCCCCAGCATTTT CASSRTGPGDQPQHF
TRBD1 - 15 TRBJ2-7 TRBV5-4 TGTGCCAGCAGCCCTCCGGGACAGGGCATCTTAGGGCAGTACTTC CASSPPGQGILGQYF
TRBD2 - 16 TRBJ2-1 TRBV19 TGTGCCAGTAGTATACTAGCGGGAACGGTCAACAATGAGCAGTTCTTC CASSILAGTVNNEQFF
TRBD1 - 17 TRBJ1-2 TRBV3-1/TRBV3-2 TGTGCCAGCAGCCAAGAATATGAGGGACAGGGGGCCTATGGCTACACCTTC CASSQEYEGQGAYGYTF
- - 14 TRBJ2-7 TRBV4-1 TGCGCCAGCAGCCATAACAGGGGGGGATACGAGCAGTACTTC CASSHNRGGYEQYF
TRBD2 - 18 TRBJ2-1 TRBV3-1/TRBV3-2 TGTGCCAGCAGCCAAGGTAGCGGGCAGAGGCGCTCCTACAATGAGCAGTTCTTC CASSQGSGQRRSYNEQFF
- - 16 TRBJ2-2 TRBV2 TGTGCCAGCAGTCTCCAATGGCGGACGAACACCGGGGAGCTGTTTTTT CASSLQWRTNTGELFF
- - 16 TRBJ2-7 TRBV21-1 TGTGCCAGCAGCAAAGGTAGGGACAGGGGGCAGGACGAGCAGTACTTC CASSKGRDRGQDEQYF
- - 17 TRBJ2-7 TRBV7-2 TGTGCCAGCAGCTCTAGCCCCGGGGGTAAGGGGCCCTACGAGCAGTACTTC CASSSSPGGKGPYEQYF
- - 14 TRBJ1-2 TRBV19 TGTGCCAGTAGTATAGTTCACGGGGATTATGGCTACACCTTC CASSIVHGDYGYTF
- - 11 TRBJ2-7 TRBV30 TGTGCCTGGGGGGGGCACTACGAGCAGTACTTC CAWGGHYEQYF
- - 12 TRBJ2-2 TRBV9 TGTGCCAGCAGCGTACGTCTCGGGGAGCTGTTTTTT CASSVRLGELFF
- - 17 TRBJ2-2 TRBV7-2 TGTGCCAGCAGCTTAGCTGGGGCAGCTTTGAACACCGGGGAGCTGTTTTTT CASSLAGAALNTGELFF
TRBD1 - 18 TRBJ1-2 TRBV2 TGTGCCAGCCGAACCTTGAGGGACAGGGGGCTTTCAGGGTATGGCTACACCTTC CASRTLRDRGLSGYGYTF
TRBD2 once 17 TRBJ2-2 TRBV18 TGTGCCAGCTCACCTCCATCTAGCGGGAGGTCTGCCGGGGAGCTGTTTTTT CASSPPSSGRSAGELFF